These 18 T cell receptor beta chains came from one sample sequenced in a study of glioma-infiltrating T cells. Amplification of TCR alpha and beta CDR3 regions from RNA used iRepertoire nested multiplex PCR. MiXCR was run by TCRdb on the multiplex PCR reads, yielding one entry per CDR3 protein. The profile shows more than 85,000 distinct CDR3 sequences, approximately 26% of them singletons. The sample comprised glioma tissue, nonneoplastic brain tissue, or PBMCs (not recorded which). The receptors were sampled from a human donor with low-grade glioma or glioblastoma, undergoing nonglioma brain surgery, or in good health (not recorded which).

This clonotype was counted at least ten times. This chain links TRBV6-1 with TRBJ1-3, with D perhaps matching TRBD1 (5 bases). Germline values: CDR1 MNHNS, CDR2 SASEGT. Trimming removed 7 bases from V and 0 bases from J, with 7 bases in between. The CDR3 consists of 13 residues. CDR3 residues: CASKGPSGNTIYF. The DNA for the CDR3 is TGTGCCAGCAAGGGGCCCTCTGGAAACACCATATATTTT.

This clonotype has a count of ten or more. The gene calls are TRBV7-9 and TRBJ2-3, with D unclear. From germline, CDR1 is SEHNR and CDR2 FQNEAQ (reference sequence). The ends were cut back, 2 bases at V and 4 bases at J, with 10 bases in the middle. This CDR3 is built from 14 residues. The CDR3 nucleotides read TGTGCCAGCAGCTTATCAATTCCTGCAGATACGCAGTATTTT. As protein: CASSLSIPADTQYF.

Many counts were recorded for this clonotype. This chain joins TRBV6-1 and TRBJ1-5, with D perhaps matching TRBD1 (5 bases). CDR3 length equals 14 residues. Per germline, CDR1 MNHNS and CDR2 SASEGT. The V gene lost 7 bases and the J gene lost 5 bases, with 15 bases spanning the gap. The CDR3 spells CASISGGGDQPQHF. The CDR3 nucleotides are TGTGCCAGCATCAGCGGCGGGGGAGATCAGCCCCAGCATTTT.

At least ten counts were recorded for this clonotype. CDR3: CASSLQGRSNQPQHF. CDR3 DNA: TGTGCCAGCAGCCTACAGGGTAGGAGCAATCAGCCCCAGCATTTT. The chain is built from TRBV12-3 or TRBV12-4 and TRBJ1-5; D is perhaps TRBD1 (6 bases). The V end lost 6 bases, the J end lost 1 base, and 13 bases lay between the germline ends. There are 15 residues in the CDR3.

The V gene is TRBV2, the J gene TRBJ1-5, with TRBD1 as a possible D gene (6 bases). Germline V gives CDR1 SNHLY, CDR2 FYNNEI. V lost 4 bases and J lost 0, with 7 bases in between. There are 14 residues in the CDR3. The CDR3 nucleotides read TGTGCCAGCAGTGGACAGGTTAGCAATCAGCCCCAGCATTTT. Its protein product is CASSGQVSNQPQHF. Supplemented by reference TRBV2 and TRBJ1-5, the full variable domain reads EPEVTQTPSHQVTQMGQEVILRCVPISNHLYFYWYRQILGQKVEFLVSFYNNEISEKSEIFDDQFSVERPDGSNFTLKIRSTKLEDSAMYFCASSGQVSNQPQHFGDGTRLSIL.

There are many counts of this clonotype. The chain combines TRBV14 with TRBJ2-5; 8 bases align to TRBD2. The CDR3 runs 16 residues. The junction had 5 bases not matched to a gene; V was cut back by 1 base and J by 1 base. CDR1 is SGHDN, CDR2 FVKESK, per germline. Here the CDR3 reads CASSQAPSGPQETQYF. In DNA, the CDR3 is TGTGCCAGCAGCCAAGCCCCTAGCGGGCCCCAAGAGACCCAGTACTTC.

Many counts were recorded for this clonotype. The chain links TRBV7-2 to TRBJ2-3; TRBD1 might be the D (5 bases). The germline V and J ends were trimmed by 6 bases and 0 bases, with 10 bases remaining between them. In germline, CDR1 is SGHTA, CDR2 FQGNSA. CDR3 length: 14 residues. The chain's CDR3 is CASRRRQSTDTQYF. CDR3 sequence (DNA): TGTGCCAGCAGACGTCGACAGAGCACAGATACGCAGTATTTT.

This clonotype turned up a few times. The J gene is TRBJ2-7, the V gene TRBV6-6, with 9 bases lining up with TRBD2. The CDR3 length is 16 residues. The trim removed 0 bases at V and 2 bases at J, leaving 5 bases unmatched. Germline V lookup: CDR1 MNHNY, CDR2 SVGAGI (reference sequence). The CDR3 region is CASSYSKAGGAYEQYF. In nucleotides, the CDR3 is TGTGCCAGCAGTTACTCGAAAGCGGGGGGCGCCTACGAGCAGTACTTC.

The chain uses TRBV6-2 or TRBV6-3 and TRBJ2-1; maybe TRBD2 (5 bases). The V gene's germline CDR1 is MNHEY and CDR2 SVGEGT. The ends were cut back, 2 bases at V and 6 bases at J, with 17 bases in the middle. The CDR3 length is 16 residues. The CDR3 DNA follows: TGTGCCAGCAGTTACAAGGGAGCCAGATCGGGCAATGAGCAGTTCTTC. Its translation is CASSYKGARSGNEQFF.

This clonotype was counted between two and nine times. This sequence joins TRBV12-3 or TRBV12-4 and TRBJ1-1; 7 bases are a match to TRBD1. Trimming cost V 6 bases and J 1 base; bases outside gene matches: 5. CDR3 length: 14 residues. CDR3 region: CASRTGQTNTEAFF. CDR3 coding DNA: TGTGCCAGCAGAACGGGACAGACGAACACTGAAGCTTTCTTT.

This clonotype has a count of ten or more. Just one base apart from a much larger clone, this may be a read error. The gene calls are TRBV20-1 and TRBJ1-1, with D maybe TRBD1 (5 bases). Germline CDR1 and CDR2: DFQATT and SNEGSKA (reference sequence). This CDR3 contains 13 residues. The CDR3 region has the DNA TGCAGTGCTAGGTTACCAGGGACCACTGAAGCTCTCTTT. This translates into CSARLPGTTEALF.

Many counts were recorded for this clonotype. The chain links TRBV11-3 to TRBJ2-1, with TRBD2 as a possible D gene (6 bases). Per the germline V gene, CDR1 is SGHNT and CDR2 is YENEEA. The CDR3 is 13 amino acids. V dropped 5 bases and J dropped 7 bases, with 12 bases sitting between them. In DNA form, the CDR3 reads TGTGCCAGCAGCACGGGAGTTGGGAATGAGCAGTTCTTC. Encoded protein: CASSTGVGNEQFF.

The chain combines TRBV9 with TRBJ2-1; 7 bases are shared with TRBD2. The germline CDR1 and CDR2 sequences are SGDLS and YYNGEE. Trimming removed 0 bases from V and 2 bases from J; junction bases left unmatched: 5. CDR3 length: 16 amino acids. The CDR3 here is CASSVGASGAYNEQFF. CDR3 coding DNA: TGTGCCAGCAGCGTAGGAGCCAGCGGGGCCTACAATGAGCAGTTCTTC.

This clonotype was detected a few times. The CDR3 protein is CASSDLWSNQPQHF. The CDR3 DNA reads as TGTGCCAGCAGTGACCTTTGGAGCAATCAGCCCCAGCATTTT. The V and J genes are TRBV2 and TRBJ1-5; D is unresolved. V lost 3 bases and J lost 1, with 7 bases in between. CDR3 length equals 14 residues. In germline, CDR1 is SNHLY, CDR2 FYNNEI.

This clonotype was recorded at least ten times. The gene calls are TRBV27 and TRBJ2-1, with D unclear. CDR1 and CDR2 (germline): MNHEY, SMNVEV (reference sequence). The CDR3 runs 13 residues. V gave up 4 bases and J gave up 2 bases, with 6 bases separating them. CDR3 residues: CASSWDAYNEQFF. In nucleotides, the CDR3 is TGTGCCAGCAGTTGGGATGCCTACAATGAGCAGTTCTTC.

The sample holds many counts of this clonotype. The chain uses TRBV9 and TRBJ1-1; TRBD1 matches 7 bases. CDR3 length: 16 residues. Germline V gives CDR1 SGDLS, CDR2 YYNGEE. The V gene end was trimmed by 5 bases and the J gene end by 0 bases; junction bases not matched to a gene: 10. The chain's CDR3 is CASSRRQGGMNTEAFF. The DNA of the CDR3 is TGTGCCAGCAGTCGACGACAGGGAGGAATGAACACTGAAGCTTTCTTT.

CDR3 DNA sequence: TGCAGCGTCGGACAGGGGATAAAACAGCCCCAGCATTTT. It translates to CSVGQGIKQPQHF. The rearrangement uses TRBV29-1 and TRBJ1-5, with TRBD1 matching over 9 bases. Per germline, CDR1 SQVTM and CDR2 ANQGSEA. The CDR3 contains 13 residues. V lost 6 bases, J lost 7 bases, and 7 bases stayed unmatched.

This chain joins TRBV29-1 and TRBJ2-3, with 8 bases fitting TRBD2. This CDR3 spans 13 amino acids. The germline V gene encodes CDR1 SQVTM and CDR2 ANQGSEA. J lost 3 bases, V lost 6 bases, and 5 bases had no gene match. The CDR3 reads CSVAGDGTDTQYF. The CDR3 DNA is TGCAGCGTAGCGGGAGATGGGACAGATACGCAGTATTTT.